This T cell receptor (beta chain) is drawn from a study of CD8 T cell repertoires and HIV-1 epitope variants. As for the study in general: Twenty-five autologous and known Gag and Nef epitope variant peptides each stimulated T cells separately. Controls were a CMV, EBV and flu peptide pool, Ebola AY9 negative control, and no-peptide well.

Study-wide points: The assay identified only TCR beta chains of antigen-proliferating T cells. Nef KF9 drew about 5 clonotypes and HW9 one, without TAALDMSHF responses.

CDR3 length: 17 residues. Trimming removed 1 base from V and 2 bases from J; junction bases left unmatched: 8. Germline CDR1 reads MNHNS; CDR2 reads SASEGT. The protocol was immunoSEQ multiplex PCR, while the TCRdb copy is restricted to in-frame clones and leaves out a portion. The sample consists of about 95,000 clones, 70% to 75% of them appearing once. About this clone itself: Its antigen is currently unknown.

The chain joins TRBV6-1 to TRBJ2-3; 8 nucleotides line up with TRBD2. The source material was uncultured baseline CD8+ T cells from peripheral blood mononuclear cells (PBMCs). This clonotype was sampled from a male donor with HIV. CDR3 residues: CASSEEAGGGNTDTQYF. The CDR3 bases are TGTGCCAGCAGTGAAGAGGCAGGCGGGGGGAACACAGATACGCAGTATTTT.